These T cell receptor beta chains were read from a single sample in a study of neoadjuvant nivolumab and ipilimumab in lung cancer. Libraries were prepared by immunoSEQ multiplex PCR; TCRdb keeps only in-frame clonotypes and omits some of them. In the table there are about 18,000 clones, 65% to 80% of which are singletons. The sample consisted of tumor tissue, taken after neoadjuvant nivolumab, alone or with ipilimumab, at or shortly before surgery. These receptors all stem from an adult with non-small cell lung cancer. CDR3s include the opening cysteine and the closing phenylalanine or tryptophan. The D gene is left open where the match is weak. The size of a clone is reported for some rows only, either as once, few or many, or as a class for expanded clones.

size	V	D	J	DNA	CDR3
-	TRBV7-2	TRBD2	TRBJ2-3	TGTGCCAGCAGCTTAAATTTTGCGGGAGGTATAGATACGCAGTATTTT	CASSLNFAGGIDTQYF
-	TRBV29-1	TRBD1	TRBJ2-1	TGCAGCGTACGCCGGGACAGCAACTCCTACAATGAGCAGTTCTTC	CSVRRDSNSYNEQFF
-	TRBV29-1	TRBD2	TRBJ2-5	TGCAGCTGTAGCGGGAATGGAGAGACCCAGTACTTC	CSCSGNGETQYF
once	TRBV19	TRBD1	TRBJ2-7	TGTGCCAGTAGTCTTGACAGGGGGCTCTCCTACGAGCAGTACTTC	CASSLDRGLSYEQYF
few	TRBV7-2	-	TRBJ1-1	TGTGCCAGCAGCCTATCAGAGGACGTCCGGGGTGCTGCTTACACTGAAGCTTTCTTT	CASSLSEDVRGAAYTEAFF
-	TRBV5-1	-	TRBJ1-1	TGCGCCAGCAGCCCGATGGTGGGGAAAACTTTCTTT	CASSPMVGKTFF
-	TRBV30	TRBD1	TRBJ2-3	TGTGCCTGGAGTGTATTCGGCAGGGGGTCTCCAGTGGCAGATACGCAGTATTTT	CAWSVFGRGSPVADTQYF
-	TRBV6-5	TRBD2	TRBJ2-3	TGTGCCAGCAGTTACAGACGGGAGGGAGATACGCAGTATTTT	CASSYRREGDTQYF
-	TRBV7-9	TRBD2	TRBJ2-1	TGTGCCAGCAGCTTAGGTGGACTAGCCAACAATGAGCAGTTCTTC	CASSLGGLANNEQFF
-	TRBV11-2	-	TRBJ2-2	TGTGCCAGCAGCTTAGGTGGCCAGGGGAACACCGGGGAGCTGTTTTTT	CASSLGGQGNTGELFF
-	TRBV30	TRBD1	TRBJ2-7	TGTGCCTGGAGTCACACAGGGGTCTACGAGCAGTACTTC	CAWSHTGVYEQYF
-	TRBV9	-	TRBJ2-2	TGTGCCAGCAGCGCCCGCAGTGGCACCGGGGAGCTGTTTTTT	CASSARSGTGELFF
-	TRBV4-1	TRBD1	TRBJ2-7	TGCGCCAGCAGCCAAGAAGGGACAGGGGTTTCCTACGAGCAGTACTTC	CASSQEGTGVSYEQYF
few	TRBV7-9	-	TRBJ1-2	TGTGCCAGCAGCTTACTGGGTCTTGGCTACACCTTC	CASSLLGLGYTF
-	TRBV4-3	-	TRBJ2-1	TGCGCCAGCAGCCAAGATCGAGGAACAGGGTATGAGCAGTTCTTC	CASSQDRGTGYEQFF
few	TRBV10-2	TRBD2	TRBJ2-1	TGCGCCAGCAGGATGGGACTAGCGGGAGGAGGTGAGCAGTTCTTC	CASRMGLAGGGEQFF
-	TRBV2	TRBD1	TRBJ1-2	TGTGCCAGGTCGTTATCGGACAGGGGGCGCGATGGCTACACCTTC	CARSLSDRGRDGYTF
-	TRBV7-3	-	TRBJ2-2	TGTGCCAGCAGCTTAACCCGGGGACCAGCAGGAACCGGGGAGCTGTTTTTT	CASSLTRGPAGTGELFF
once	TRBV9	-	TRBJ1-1	TGTGCCAGCAGCCATCGTCTGGGTACTGAAGCTTTCTTT	CASSHRLGTEAFF
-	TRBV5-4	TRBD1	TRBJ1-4	TGTGCCAGCAGCTTCGGACAGGGAGGGGCCTTTAATGAAAAACTGTTTTTT	CASSFGQGGAFNEKLFF
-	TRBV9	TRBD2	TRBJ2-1	TGTGCCAGCAGCGTCGAGATTAGCGGGAGCGGCAATGAGCAGTTCTTC	CASSVEISGSGNEQFF
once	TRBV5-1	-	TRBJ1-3	TGCGCCAGCAGCTTAGACCAGGGCTCCGGAAACACCATATATTTT	CASSLDQGSGNTIYF
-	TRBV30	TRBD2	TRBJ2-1	TGTGCCTGGAGTCTACGACTCAGCGGGAGGGGATTTTACAATGAGCAGTTCTTC	CAWSLRLSGRGFYNEQFF
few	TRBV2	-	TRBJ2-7	TGTGCCAGCACTAGGACTACGTCCTACGAGCAGTACTTC	CASTRTTSYEQYF
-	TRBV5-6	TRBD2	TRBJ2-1	TGTGCCAGCAGCTTGAAAACTAGCGGGAGCAATGAGCAGTTCTTC	CASSLKTSGSNEQFF
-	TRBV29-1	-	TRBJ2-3	TGCAGCGGGGGAGGGGGATGGACAGATACGCAGTATTTT	CSGGGGWTDTQYF
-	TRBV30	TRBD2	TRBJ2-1	TGTGCCTGGAGTAGCGGGAGCTCCTACAATGAGCAGTTCTTC	CAWSSGSSYNEQFF
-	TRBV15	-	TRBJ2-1	TGTGCCACTTCCCGGGACTTTTTAGACTACAATGAGCAGTTCTTC	CATSRDFLDYNEQFF
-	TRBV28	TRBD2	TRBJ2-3	TGTGCCAGCACCTCAGAAGCGGGAGGTGCAGATACGCAGTATTTT	CASTSEAGGADTQYF
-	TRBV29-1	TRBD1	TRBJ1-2	TGCAGCGTTGAAGACCCAAATCAGGGGGCGCGAGGCTACACCTTC	CSVEDPNQGARGYTF
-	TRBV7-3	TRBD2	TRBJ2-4	TGTGCCAGCAGCTTAACGGCCACGGGAGGCAAAAACATTCAGTACTTC	CASSLTATGGKNIQYF
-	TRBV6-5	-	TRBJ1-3	TGTGCCACCCAAATGCCGGGCATTCCTGGAAACACCATATATTTT	CATQMPGIPGNTIYF
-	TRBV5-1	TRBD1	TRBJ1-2	TGCGCCAGCAGCTTGGGAGGGGCAGGGGGCATATATGGCTACACCTTC	CASSLGGAGGIYGYTF
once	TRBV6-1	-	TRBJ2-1	TGTGCCAGCCTGCCCAGGGCATCGCCCTACAATGAGCAGTTCTTC	CASLPRASPYNEQFF
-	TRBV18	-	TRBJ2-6	TGTGCCAGCTCACCACCGCAACGATTGTTGGGGGCCAACGTCCTGACTTTC	CASSPPQRLLGANVLTF
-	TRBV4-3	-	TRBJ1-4	TGCGCCAGCAGCCAAGCCGGAGATAAACTGTTTTTT	CASSQAGDKLFF
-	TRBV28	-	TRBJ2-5	TGTGCCAGCAGTTCAGAGGGTATGGTCCGGGAAGAGACCCAGTACTTC	CASSSEGMVREETQYF
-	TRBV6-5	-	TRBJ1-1	TGTGCCAGCAGCCGTACGGGGCTCGGGGTATCTGAAGCTTTCTTT	CASSRTGLGVSEAFF
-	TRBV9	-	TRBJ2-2	TGTGCCAGCAGCCCACGACAGGGAGGCACCGGGGAGCTGTTTTTT	CASSPRQGGTGELFF
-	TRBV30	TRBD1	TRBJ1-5	TGTGCCTGGAAAGGACAGGGGGCGAAGCAGCCCCAGCATTTT	CAWKGQGAKQPQHF
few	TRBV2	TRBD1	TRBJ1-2	TGTGCCAGCAGTAGGACAGGGACTAACTATGGCTACACCTTC	CASSRTGTNYGYTF
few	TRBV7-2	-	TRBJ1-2	TGTGCCAGCAGCTTCCAGCAGGGAGTCTATGGCTACACCTTC	CASSFQQGVYGYTF
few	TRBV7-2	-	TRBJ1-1	TGTGCCAGCAGCACGCAACCTTACACTGAAGCTTTCTTT	CASSTQPYTEAFF
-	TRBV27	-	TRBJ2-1	TGTGCCAGCAGTATCCGGGACTCTCTTAACAATGAGCAGTTCTTC	CASSIRDSLNNEQFF
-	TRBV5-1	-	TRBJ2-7	TGCGCCAGCAGCTTGCAGGGGGAGGACGAGCAGTACTTC	CASSLQGEDEQYF
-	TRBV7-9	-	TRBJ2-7	TGTGCCAGCAGCAAACAGAACTACGAGCAGTACTTC	CASSKQNYEQYF
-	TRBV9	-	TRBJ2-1	TGTGCCAGCAGTCATGAGGATGAGCAGTTCTTC	CASSHEDEQFF
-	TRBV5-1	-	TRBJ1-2	TGCGCCAGCAGCTTGGCCGAAGGGTATGGCTACACCTTC	CASSLAEGYGYTF
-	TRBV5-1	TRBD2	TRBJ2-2	TGCGCCAGCAGCTTGGGTGGAGGGACTAGCGGGAGGAACACCGGGGAGCTGTTTTTT	CASSLGGGTSGRNTGELFF
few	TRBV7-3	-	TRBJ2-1	TGTGCCAGCAGCTCGGCCGGCTACAATGAGCAGTTCTTC	CASSSAGYNEQFF
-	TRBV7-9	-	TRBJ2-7	TGTGCCAGCAGCTTAGCGGGGGCTAGCGAGCAGTACTTC	CASSLAGASEQYF
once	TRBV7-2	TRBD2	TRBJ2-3	TGTGCCAGCAGCAACCCGGGACTACTCACAGATACGCAGTATTTT	CASSNPGLLTDTQYF
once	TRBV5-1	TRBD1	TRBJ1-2	TGCGCCAGCAGCTTAGGGACAGCGATTAACTATGGCTACACCTTC	CASSLGTAINYGYTF